Reported below is one TCR beta chain. Its cognate antigen is unknown. With 1 base removed from V and 7 bases from J, the gap between germline ends came to 10 bases. Germline V gene data show CDR1 as SEHNR and CDR2 as FQNEAQ (reference sequence). The CDR3 contains 14 residues. The data derive from a study of OX40 agonist ivuxolimab in advanced cancers. The overall study: The dose of intravenous ivuxolimab that patients received every 2 weeks ranged from 0.01 to 10 mg/kg.

Sequencing used immunoSEQ multiplex PCR; TCRdb keeps in-frame clones, though not all of them. This repertoire shows more than 9,000 clones, 60% to 85% found once; its top ten account for over 20%. Samples of blood were obtained at baseline, on cycle 4 day 1, and on cycle 7 day 1. Points from the study as a whole: Low normalized clonal expansion also occurred in some nonresponding patients. In the 0.1 to 3.0 mg/kg range, CD4+ and CD8+ blood T cells had expanded clonally by week 6.

The J gene is TRBJ1-4, the V gene TRBV7-9, with D perhaps TRBD1 (5 bases). The sequencing here drew on CD4+ or CD8+ T cells sorted from blood, taken in a trial of the OX40 agonist ivuxolimab. The receptor was derived from an adult with an advanced solid tumor such as melanoma, head and neck, liver or kidney cancer. The CDR3 protein is CASSLVSGIEKLFF. The DNA for the CDR3 is TGTGCCAGCAGCTTAGTGTCAGGGATTGAAAAACTGTTTTTT.